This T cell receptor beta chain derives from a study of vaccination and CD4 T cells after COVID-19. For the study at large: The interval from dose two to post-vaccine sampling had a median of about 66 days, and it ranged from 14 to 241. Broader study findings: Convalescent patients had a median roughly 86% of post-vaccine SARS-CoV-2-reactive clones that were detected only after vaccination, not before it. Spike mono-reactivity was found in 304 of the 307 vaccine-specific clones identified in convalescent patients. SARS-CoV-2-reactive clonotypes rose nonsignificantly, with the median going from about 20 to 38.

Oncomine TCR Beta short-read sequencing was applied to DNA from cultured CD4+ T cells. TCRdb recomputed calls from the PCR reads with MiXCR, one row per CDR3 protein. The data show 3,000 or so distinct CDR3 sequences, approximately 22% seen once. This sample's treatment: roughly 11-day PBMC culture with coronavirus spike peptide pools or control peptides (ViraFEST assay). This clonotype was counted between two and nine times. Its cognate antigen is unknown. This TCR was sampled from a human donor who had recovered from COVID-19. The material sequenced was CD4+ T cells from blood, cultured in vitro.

CDR3 sequence (DNA): TGTGCCAGCAGTTCCGGACTAGCGGGTGCTAGCACAGATACGCAGTATTTT. Protein product: CASSSGLAGASTDTQYF. The chain recombines TRBV12-3 or TRBV12-4 with TRBJ2-3, with 11 nucleotides matching TRBD2. The V and J ends lost 4 bases and 0 bases, in that order; junction bases with no gene match: 6. CDR3 length: 17 residues.